A selection of T cell receptor beta chains follows, all from one sample in a study of beta chain features in type 1 diabetes. The method was immunoSEQ multiplex PCR; TCRdb's version includes in-frame clones alone and lacks a portion of them. The sample carries 350,000 to 400,000 clones, about 15% recorded once. What was sequenced was naive CD4+ T cells from blood. These receptors were collected from a young woman in good health. CDR3s include the opening cysteine and the closing phenylalanine or tryptophan. D genes are given only for firm matches. The listing skips clone size in some rows; elsewhere it reads once, few, many or a size class.

TRBJ1-4 | NA | few | TRBV30 | TGTGCCTGGAGCGCCCAACGTGGACTTAGGGTGTTTTTT | CAWSAQRGLRVFF
TRBJ2-7 | TRBD1 | few | TRBV2 | TGTGCCAGCAGTGAAGCGCCCAGGGGGTCCTACGAGCAGTACTTC | CASSEAPRGSYEQYF
TRBJ2-2 | TRBD1 | few | TRBV2 | TGTGCCAGCGAGGGACAGAGAATAACCGGGGAGCTGTTTTTT | CASEGQRITGELFF
TRBJ2-7 | NA | NA | TRBV18 | TGTGCCAGCTCACCGGAACCGGGAAGCTATTACGAGCAGTACTTC | CASSPEPGSYYEQYF
TRBJ1-1 | TRBD1 | NA | TRBV29-1 | TGCAGCGTTGAACAAGGTCCGACAGGGTATCGATATGAAGCTTTCTTT | CSVEQGPTGYRYEAFF
TRBJ1-1 | TRBD1 | few | TRBV5-4 | TGTGCCAGCAGCCACCGGGACAGGTACACTGAAGCTTTCTTT | CASSHRDRYTEAFF
TRBJ2-1 | TRBD1 | few | TRBV5-1 | TGCGCCAGCAGCTTGGGCGGACAGGGCGTCAATGAGCAGTTCTTC | CASSLGGQGVNEQFF
TRBJ2-7 | TRBD1 | few | TRBV4-2 | TGTGCCAGCAGCCAAGCGGGAACGGGACAGCCCTACGAGCAGTACTTC | CASSQAGTGQPYEQYF
TRBJ2-5 | TRBD2 | NA | TRBV28 | TGTGCCAGCAGTTCGGGTCTAGCGGGTCTGGAGACCCAGTACTTC | CASSSGLAGLETQYF
TRBJ2-1 | TRBD1 | few | TRBV6-5 | TGTGCCAGCAGTATCCCAGGGGGCGGCTTTGGGCAGTTCTTC | CASSIPGGGFGQFF
TRBJ2-1 | NA | NA | TRBV30 | TGTGCCTTGGAAGAGCGGGCAAGCTCCTACAATGAGCAGTTCTTC | CALEERASSYNEQFF
TRBJ2-3 | TRBD2 | few | TRBV13 | TGTGCCAGCAGCCCGGGACTAGGCGTCGATACGCAGTATTTT | CASSPGLGVDTQYF
TRBJ2-3 | NA | NA | TRBV29-1 | TGCAGCGGGAGACAGGCTAGCACAGATACGCAGTATTTT | CSGRQASTDTQYF